This T cell receptor beta chain is drawn from a study of CD8 T cell repertoires and HIV-1 epitope variants. This clone was found once. Per the germline V gene, CDR1 is LNHDA and CDR2 is SQIVND (reference sequence). V lost 1 base and J lost 6; bases outside the gene matches: 12. This CDR3 is 17 amino acids long. Assay used: immunoSEQ multiplex PCR; TCRdb lists only in-frame clones, some missing. The sample lists tens of thousands of clones, just under 75% seen once, with about a quarter in the top ten. The specimen was uncultured baseline CD8+ T cells from peripheral blood mononuclear cells (PBMCs). This clonotype originated in a male donor with HIV. The chain uses TRBV19 and TRBJ2-1, with 7 bases lining up with TRBD1. This CDR3 reads CASSIGLLRAGGNEQFF. CDR3 nucleotide sequence: TGTGCCAGTAGTATAGGACTCCTAAGGGCAGGGGGCAATGAGCAGTTCTTC.